The 5 T cell receptor beta chains in this list originate from one sample, sequenced in a study of T cell repertoires in cytomegalovirus infection. Their antigens remain unidentified. TCRdb re-analysed the reads in MiXCR, keeping a single row per CDR3 protein. The table shows 650,000 to 900,000 distinct CDR3 sequences, with roughly 28% occurring only once. The specimen comprised cultured CD8+ T cells from PBMCs, sampled from culture after CMV antigen stimulation. The source is a human donor in good health (CMV status not recorded). Some clones in this sample may be carry-over from other donors' samples.

The J gene is TRBJ1-2, the V gene TRBV5-5; 8 bases fit TRBD1. Germline V gene lookup returns CDR1 SGHKS and CDR2 YYEKEE (reference sequence). The CDR3 spans 15 residues. After removal of 4 bases from V and 8 bases from J, the junction contained 13 bases not matched to a gene. The CDR3 region is CASSGGTGHGGGYTF. CDR3 nucleotide sequence: TGTGCCAGCAGCGGCGGGACAGGTCACGGTGGAGGCTACACCTTC.

The V gene is TRBV24-1, the J gene TRBJ2-3; possibly TRBD1 or TRBD2 for D (5 bases each). CDR3 length: 17 residues. CDR1 is KGHDR and CDR2 is SFDVKD in the germline V gene. The V gene lost 1 base and the J gene lost 1 base, with 14 bases spanning the gap. CDR3 sequence: CATSDFDGDGGTDTQYF. CDR3 sequence (DNA): TGTGCCACCAGTGATTTCGACGGGGACGGCGGCACAGATACGCAGTATTTT.

The chain couples TRBV19 to TRBJ1-1; the D is unclear. Deletions cut 4 bases from V and 0 bases from J, with 9 bases between. This CDR3 comprises 14 residues. The germline V gene has CDR1 LNHDA and CDR2 SQIVND (reference sequence). The CDR3: CASSTLLLNTEAFF. For the CDR3, the DNA is TGTGCCAGTAGTACCCTCCTTTTGAACACTGAAGCTTTCTTT.

This clonotype has a single count. This chain links TRBV6-6 with TRBJ2-7; no definite D call. The germline V and J ends were trimmed by 6 bases and 5 bases, with 14 bases remaining between them. Germline V CDR1 and CDR2: MNHNY, SVGAGI (reference sequence). This CDR3 has 13 residues. The CDR3 region is CASSELKVDEQYF. CDR3 bases: TGTGCCAGCAGCGAGTTGAAAGTCGACGAGCAGTACTTC.

The chain is built from TRBV29-1 and TRBJ2-5, with D possibly matching TRBD2 (6 bases). V lost 4 bases and J lost 2, with 17 bases in between. The CDR3 totals 15 residues. Germline lookup yields CDR1 SQVTM and CDR2 ANQGSEA. The CDR3 DNA reads TGCAGCGTTGGGGTGGGAGGAAGACTGCAAGAGACCCAGTACTTC. It encodes CSVGVGGRLQETQYF.